The 31 T cell receptor beta chains presented below share a single source sample, sequenced in a study of blood T cell repertoires in COVID-19. Method: immunoSEQ multiplex PCR; TCRdb's copy keeps in-frame clones and lacks some. The sample includes about 170,000 clones, 75% to 90% of them seen just once. The sample comprised peripheral blood. All receptors derive from a human donor with acute or convalescent COVID-19. The donor label of this sample is uncertain.

V is TRBV4-1 and J is TRBJ2-7; D is possibly TRBD1 (6 bases). Germline V lookup: CDR1 MGHRA, CDR2 YSYEKL. V lost 2 bases, J lost 3 bases, and 14 bases lay in between. CDR3 size: 15 residues. CDR3 sequence (DNA): TGCGCCAGCAGCCAACTAGAACAGGGATACTACGAGCAGTACTTC. As protein: CASSQLEQGYYEQYF.

V gene TRBV13 combines with J gene TRBJ2-3; 11 nucleotides align to TRBD2. The germline V gene encodes CDR1 PRHDT and CDR2 FYEKMQ (reference sequence). V was pared by 0 bases and J by 2 bases, with 7 bases of the junction left unmatched. CDR3 size: 18 residues. CDR3 amino acids: CASSLGQASGGLTDTQYF. CDR3 coding DNA: TGTGCCAGCAGCTTAGGCCAGGCTAGCGGGGGGCTCACAGATACGCAGTATTTT.

This clone was recorded once. The chain combines TRBV3-1 (or the pseudogene TRBV3-2) with TRBJ2-2; D possibly corresponds to TRBD1 (6 bases). Germline V gene sequence: CDR1 LGHDT, CDR2 YNNKEL (reference sequence). The CDR3 length is 14 residues. With 3 bases removed from V and 5 bases from J, the gap between germline ends came to 10 bases. CDR3 nucleotide sequence: TGTGCCAGCAGCCATGGACAGCCAACCGGGGAGCTGTTTTTT. This codes for CASSHGQPTGELFF.

The V gene is TRBV6-4, the J gene TRBJ1-1; 9 nucleotides align to TRBD1. Germline V CDR1 and CDR2: MRHNA, SNTAGT. The length of the CDR3 is 16 residues. The ends lost 4 bases at V and 4 bases at J; junction bases unmatched: 10. The CDR3, as DNA: TGTGCCAGCAGTGTCCTAGGGACAGGGATGGGCACTGAAGCTTTCTTT. Its protein is CASSVLGTGMGTEAFF.

This chain links TRBV2 with TRBJ2-7; D is undetermined. The CDR3 runs to 12 residues. Trimming took 6 bases from V and 4 from J, leaving 10 bases between them. Per germline, CDR1 SNHLY and CDR2 FYNNEI. The CDR3 DNA reads TGTGCCAGCAGGAGCAGAGGTTACGAGCAGTACTTC. Translating gives CASRSRGYEQYF.

This sequence joins TRBV3-1 (or the pseudogene TRBV3-2) and TRBJ1-1; no definite D call. The V gene lost 3 bases and the J gene lost 11 bases, with 10 bases spanning the gap. The germline gives CDR1 LGHDT, CDR2 YNNKEL (reference sequence). The CDR3 is 11 amino acids. This CDR3 is CASSHFNEAFF. CDR3 DNA sequence: TGTGCCAGCAGCCATTTCAACGAGGCTTTCTTT.

J is TRBJ1-6 and V is TRBV5-1, with D possibly TRBD1 on 5 matching bases. Trimming shortened V by 7 bases and J by 7 bases, and 15 bases separated the two germline ends. This CDR3 region has 14 residues. Germline-derived CDR1 and CDR2 are SGHRS and YFSETQ. This CDR3 reads CASVTTPGNSPLHF. The CDR3 DNA reads TGCGCCAGCGTCACAACTCCAGGGAATTCACCCCTCCACTTT.

The V and J genes are TRBV9 and TRBJ2-4; 13 bases map to TRBD2. The CDR3 is made up of 17 amino acids. Losses at the gene ends were 0 bases for V and 6 bases for J; bases not matched to a gene: 6. Per the germline V gene, CDR1 is SGDLS and CDR2 is YYNGEE. CDR3 loop: CASSVATSGGAGNIQYF. The CDR3 nucleotides are TGTGCCAGCAGCGTAGCTACTAGCGGGGGGGCGGGAAACATTCAGTACTTC.

CDR3 residues: CASSASGTGDSGYTF. In DNA form, the CDR3 reads TGTGCCAGCAGCGCCTCCGGGACAGGGGACTCTGGCTACACCTTC. The chain joins TRBV4-2 to TRBJ1-2, with 10 bases lining up with TRBD1. The germline V gene has CDR1 LGHNA and CDR2 YNFKEQ. With V trimmed by 5 bases and J by 7 bases, 10 bases remained unmatched. This CDR3 has 15 residues.

V and J are TRBV14 and TRBJ2-2; 8 bases map to TRBD1. Germline trimming cut 1 base from V and 6 bases from J; bases unmatched to any gene: 4. The CDR3 spans 15 residues. Germline CDR1 reads SGHDN; CDR2 reads FVKESK. This CDR3 reads CASSQGQGSAGELFF. DNA for the CDR3: TGTGCCAGCAGCCAAGGACAGGGGTCGGCCGGGGAGCTGTTTTTT. The entire variable domain, with the rest obtained from reference TRBV14 and TRBJ2-2, is as follows: EAGVTQFPSHSVIEKGQTVTLRCDPISGHDNLYWYRRVMGKEIKFLLHFVKESKQDESGMPNNRFLAERTGGTYSTLKVQPAELEDSGVYFCASSQGQGSAGELFFGEGSRLTVL.

The chain combines TRBV15 with TRBJ1-6; 7 bases are a match to TRBD1. The CDR3 is made up of 17 amino acids. Per the germline V gene, CDR1 is LNHNV and CDR2 is YYDKDF (reference sequence). The ends lost 4 bases at V and 9 bases at J; junction bases unmatched: 15. In DNA, the CDR3 is TGTGCCACCAGCACAGAGATAGGACAGGCTCTCGGTTCACCCCTCCACTTT. Translated: CATSTEIGQALGSPLHF. Based on the CDR3 plus reference TRBV15 and TRBJ1-6, the full variable domain is DAMVIQNPRYQVTQFGKPVTLSCSQTLNHNVMYWYQQKSSQAPKLLFHYYDKDFNNEADTPDNFQSRRPNTSFCFLDIRSPGLGDTAMYLCATSTEIGQALGSPLHFGNGTRLTVT.

This clone was observed a few times. The CDR3 DNA sequence: TGTGCCTGGAGCCCCCTCGGAGGACGGGAGACCCAGTACTTC. Translated: CAWSPLGGRETQYF. This rearrangement joins TRBV30 to TRBJ2-5; maybe TRBD2 (5 bases). The CDR3 contains 14 residues. The V and J ends lost 3 bases and 5 bases respectively, with 16 bases between them. Germline CDR1 reads GTSNPN; CDR2 reads SVGIG (reference sequence).

The gene calls are TRBV5-4 and TRBJ1-3; maybe TRBD1 (5 bases). From germline, CDR1 is SGHNT and CDR2 YYREEE (reference sequence). Between the trimmed V and J ends, which lost 0 bases and 4 bases, there was a span of 14 bases. The CDR3 has 16 residues. The CDR3 reads CASSLDYPGGGNTIYF. In DNA, the CDR3 is TGTGCCAGCAGCTTGGATTATCCGGGGGGGGGAAACACCATATATTTT.

The V call is TRBV9, the J call TRBJ1-2; D is unclear. V shed 0 bases and J shed 8 bases, with 11 bases lying between them. Per germline, CDR1 SGDLS and CDR2 YYNGEE. This CDR3 contains 13 residues. The CDR3 here is CASSVDPIGGYTF. CDR3 DNA sequence: TGTGCCAGCAGCGTAGATCCCATCGGGGGCTACACCTTC. Full variable domain (outside the CDR3, taken from reference TRBV9 and TRBJ1-2): DSGVTQTPKHLITATGQRVTLRCSPRSGDLSVYWYQQSLDQGLQFLIQYYNGEERAKGNILERFSAQQFPDLHSELNLSSLELGDSALYFCASSVDPIGGYTFGSGTRLTVV.

The rearrangement uses TRBV7-8 and TRBJ1-3; TRBD1 matches at 7 bases. V lost 5 bases, J lost 4 bases, and 8 bases stayed unmatched. CDR1 is SGHVS, CDR2 FQNEAQ, per germline. The CDR3 has 15 amino acids. CDR3 bases: TGTGCCAGCAGCCAGTCGGGACAGAGAGGAAACACCATATATTTT. This sequence encodes CASSQSGQRGNTIYF.

On this clone: This same CDR3 is encoded by further DNA sequences in the sample. This sequence joins TRBV2 and TRBJ1-6; weak D call: TRBD1 (5 bases). This CDR3 has 14 amino acids. CDR1 SNHLY and CDR2 FYNNEI come from the germline V gene. The ends were cut back, 8 bases at V and 0 bases at J, with 8 bases in the middle. CDR3 nucleotide sequence: TGTGCCAGCGGGGGGAGCTCCTATAATTCACCCCTCCACTTT. Its protein product is CASGGSSYNSPLHF. Filled out from reference TRBV2 and TRBJ1-6, the complete variable domain reads EPEVTQTPSHQVTQMGQEVILRCVPISNHLYFYWYRQILGQKVEFLVSFYNNEISEKSEIFDDQFSVERPDGSNFTLKIRSTKLEDSAMYFCASGGSSYNSPLHFGNGTRLTVT.

V usage is TRBV9 and J usage is TRBJ2-1; 11 positions match TRBD2. This CDR3 comprises 19 residues. Germline CDR1 SGDLS, CDR2 YYNGEE. J gave up 0 bases and V 0 bases, and 8 bases lay outside the gene matches. The CDR3 coding sequence is TGTGCCAGCAGCGTAGGGGTAGCGGGGGGGCATAGCTCCTACAATGAGCAGTTCTTC. Encoded protein: CASSVGVAGGHSSYNEQFF.

This clone appeared a single time. V is TRBV24-1 and J is TRBJ1-3; 8 bases line up with TRBD1. Germline CDR1 KGHDR, CDR2 SFDVKD. V was clipped by 3 bases and J by 1 base; unmatched bases: 4. The CDR3 contains 16 residues. The CDR3 DNA reads TGTGCCACCAGTGATCCACGGACAGGGTCTGGAAACACCATATATTTT. Its translation: CATSDPRTGSGNTIYF.

J is TRBJ1-2 and V is TRBV19, with D maybe TRBD1 (5 bases). The CDR3 sequence is 13 residues long. Germline V gene data show CDR1 as LNHDA and CDR2 as SQIVND (reference sequence). Trimming left V 8 bases short and J 4 bases short, with 14 bases between. CDR3 in amino acids: CASGGDQSYGYTF. CDR3 nucleotides: TGTGCCAGTGGGGGGGACCAATCCTATGGCTACACCTTC.

The chain recombines TRBV11-3 with TRBJ2-5; 7 bases line up with TRBD1. Trimming removed 4 bases from V and 1 base from J; junction bases left unmatched: 3. Per the germline V gene, CDR1 is SGHNT and CDR2 is YENEEA. The CDR3 has 14 amino acids. The DNA of the CDR3 is TGTGCCAGCAGCTCAGGGGGAGCCCAAGAGACCCAGTACTTC. Amino acids: CASSSGGAQETQYF.

The V gene is TRBV13, the J gene TRBJ1-2; 7 bases match TRBD1. Germline-derived CDR1 and CDR2 are PRHDT and FYEKMQ (reference sequence). This CDR3 is built from 14 residues. Trimming took 5 bases from V and 2 from J; bases not matched to a gene: 5. The CDR3 DNA follows: TGTGCCAGCAGCCGGACAGGACAGAACTATGGCTACACCTTC. This translates into CASSRTGQNYGYTF.

The chain recombines TRBV18 with TRBJ2-5; D not resolved. Per germline, CDR1 KGHSH and CDR2 LQKENI. The CDR3 covers 14 residues. The V and J ends lost 3 bases and 4 bases respectively, with 12 bases between them. DNA for the CDR3: TGTGCCAGCTCACCGGCGGATTATCGAGAGACCCAGTACTTC. Translating it yields CASSPADYRETQYF.

This clone was found many times. CDR3 residues: CASSSRDYNEQFF. The CDR3, as DNA: TGTGCCAGCAGCTCTCGGGACTACAATGAGCAGTTCTTC. The gene calls are TRBV5-6 and TRBJ2-1; a weak D match, TRBD2 (5 bases). The CDR3 consists of 13 residues. CDR1 is SGHDT and CDR2 is YYEEEE in the germline V gene. Trimming removed 3 bases from V and 3 bases from J, with 7 bases in between.

The chain links TRBV5-1 to TRBJ1-4, with D possibly TRBD1 on 5 matching bases. Trimming took 4 bases from V and 10 from J, leaving 26 bases between them. The CDR3 has 17 amino acids. The V gene's germline CDR1 is SGHRS and CDR2 YFSETQ. The CDR3 is CASSAGGDYGTERKLFF. CDR3 sequence (DNA): TGCGCCAGCAGCGCGGGTGGGGACTACGGTACAGAAAGAAAACTGTTTTTT.

This clone has a single count. V gene TRBV27 combines with J gene TRBJ1-1; 10 bases are shared with TRBD1. CDR3 length: 17 amino acids. Germline V gene lookup returns CDR1 MNHEY and CDR2 SMNVEV (reference sequence). Trimming took 5 bases from V and 0 from J; bases not matched to a gene: 9. Here the CDR3 DNA reads TGTGCCAGCAGTGTCACGGGACAGGGGCTAATGAACACTGAAGCTTTCTTT. Its translation is CASSVTGQGLMNTEAFF.

This clone has more than one count but fewer than ten. The V gene is TRBV18, the J gene TRBJ1-1, with D uncertain. Germline CDR1 and CDR2: KGHSH and LQKENI. V dropped 5 bases and J dropped 2 bases, with 12 bases sitting between them. The CDR3 extends over 14 amino acids. CDR3 loop: CASSTTGLNTEAFF. The DNA of the CDR3 is TGTGCCAGCTCAACCACGGGTCTCAACACTGAAGCTTTCTTT.

This chain uses TRBV30 with TRBJ1-2; 7 positions match TRBD1. V was clipped by 0 bases and J by 2 bases; unmatched bases: 12. The CDR3 totals 17 residues. The V gene's germline CDR1 is GTSNPN and CDR2 SVGIG (reference sequence). The CDR3 DNA reads TGTGCCTGGAGTGTACCGCGAAGGGGGCTGCTGAACTATGGCTACACCTTC. Translation gives CAWSVPRRGLLNYGYTF. Based on the CDR3 plus reference TRBV30 and TRBJ1-2, the full variable domain is SQTIHQWPATLVQPVGSPLSLECTVEGTSNPNLYWYRQAAGRGLQLLFYSVGIGQISSEVPQNLSASRPQDRQFILSSKKLLLSDSGFYLCAWSVPRRGLLNYGYTFGSGTRLTVV.

V usage is TRBV27 and J usage is TRBJ2-1; a weak D match, TRBD2 (6 bases). In germline, CDR1 is MNHEY, CDR2 SMNVEV (reference sequence). The germline V and J ends were trimmed by 0 bases and 8 bases, with 17 bases remaining between them. CDR3 size: 16 residues. The CDR3 DNA sequence: TGTGCCAGCAGTTTATCCTTAGCGGCCCTTCGCGATGAGCAGTTCTTC. Amino acids: CASSLSLAALRDEQFF.

On this clone itself: The junction departs from the called germline gene at one end, perhaps through a read error. The J gene is TRBJ1-3, the V gene TRBV18; D might be TRBD1 (6 bases). There are 15 residues in the CDR3. Germline V gene data show CDR1 as KGHSH and CDR2 as LQKENI. CDR3 sequence (DNA): TGTGCCAGCTTACCAACAGGGTCCTCTGGAAACACCATATATTTT. Its translation: CASLPTGSSGNTIYF.

This rearrangement joins TRBV7-2 to TRBJ1-5, with D maybe TRBD1 (5 bases). The V and J ends lost 1 base and 11 bases respectively, with 9 bases between them. CDR3 length equals 12 residues. Germline V CDR1 and CDR2: SGHTA, FQGNSA. CDR3 coding DNA: TGTGCCAGCAGCTTAGACCAGGGATCCCAGCATTTT. This sequence encodes CASSLDQGSQHF.

The chain links TRBV7-2 to TRBJ2-7, with 12 nucleotides matching TRBD2. Trimming at V came to 5 bases and at J to 4 bases, leaving 15 bases not matched to a gene. CDR1 is SGHTA, CDR2 FQGNSA, per germline. The CDR3 has 18 residues. DNA for the CDR3: TGTGCCAGCAGCGCTATCGCTCTAGCGGGGGGGGTTAAGTACGAGCAGTACTTC. Its translation is CASSAIALAGGVKYEQYF.